The 6 T cell receptor beta chains below were found in one sample sequenced in a study of beta chain features in type 1 diabetes. Study-level findings and limits: People with Type 1 diabetes carried modestly yet significantly shorter TCRB CDR3s in all four CD4+ subsets.

These TCRs are of unknown antigen specificity. As every portion of the isolated RNA was reverse transcribed, the sequencing read expressed TCRB transcripts. The repertoire was sequenced with immunoSEQ multiplex PCR; TCRdb's copy has only in-frame clones and lacks some. Of around 14,000 clones listed, roughly 63% were seen once; the top ten hold about 0.54%. What was sequenced was stem cell memory CD4+ T cells from blood. All receptors derive from a woman under 30 with type 1 diabetes.

The chain couples TRBV5-6 to TRBJ2-5, with no clear D. This CDR3 has 14 residues. Germline V lookup: CDR1 SGHDT, CDR2 YYEEEE. V gave up 2 bases and J gave up 5 bases, with 13 bases separating them. CDR3 amino acids: CASSLGTRIETQYF. In DNA, the CDR3 is TGTGCCAGCAGCTTAGGTACCAGGATCGAGACCCAGTACTTC.

This clone appeared once. V gene TRBV19 combines with J gene TRBJ1-2; no firm D call. The V end lost 3 bases, the J end lost 0 bases, and 8 bases lay between the germline ends. CDR3 length: 14 amino acids. From germline, CDR1 is LNHDA and CDR2 SQIVND (reference sequence). CDR3: CASSIAGANYGYTF. The DNA of the CDR3 is TGTGCCAGTAGTATCGCCGGTGCTAACTATGGCTACACCTTC.

The CDR3 nucleotides read TGCGCCAGCAGCTTGGTGGCAGGAACGAACACCGGGGAGCTGTTTTTT. This gives the protein CASSLVAGTNTGELFF. The chain has TRBV5-1 and TRBJ2-2; no clear D gene. The CDR3 loop spans 16 amino acids. The germline CDR1 and CDR2 sequences are SGHRS and YFSETQ. Between the trimmed V and J ends, which lost 0 bases and 0 bases, there was a span of 9 bases.

This clone turned up a few times. This rearrangement joins TRBV6-5 to TRBJ2-5; tentative D call: TRBD1 (6 bases). The CDR3 totals 15 residues. Germline CDR1 is MNHEY and CDR2 is SVGAGI. With 6 bases removed from V and 0 bases from J, the gap between germline ends came to 14 bases. CDR3 protein: CASRQQDRYQETQYF. Here the CDR3 DNA reads TGTGCCAGCAGACAGCAGGACAGATACCAAGAGACCCAGTACTTC.

The chain uses TRBV25-1 and TRBJ2-5; TRBD1 matches at 8 bases. The DNA matches TRBJ2-7 better at its end, which makes the J call doubtful. In germline, CDR1 is MGHDK, CDR2 SYGVNS. The CDR3 loop spans 14 amino acids. The CDR3 sequence: CASSGQGITYEQYF. The DNA of the CDR3 is TGTGCCAGCAGTGGACAGGGGATAACCTACGAGCAGTACTTC.

The sample holds one count of this clone. The rearrangement uses TRBV27 and TRBJ2-5, with 7 bases aligning to TRBD1. CDR1 MNHEY and CDR2 SMNVEV come from the germline V gene (reference sequence). V dropped 3 bases and J dropped 4; count of bases not matched to a gene: 5. The CDR3 runs to 14 residues. The CDR3 DNA sequence: TGTGCCAGCAGTTTCGGGTCAGGGGGAGAGACCCAGTACTTC. Encoded protein: CASSFGSGGETQYF.